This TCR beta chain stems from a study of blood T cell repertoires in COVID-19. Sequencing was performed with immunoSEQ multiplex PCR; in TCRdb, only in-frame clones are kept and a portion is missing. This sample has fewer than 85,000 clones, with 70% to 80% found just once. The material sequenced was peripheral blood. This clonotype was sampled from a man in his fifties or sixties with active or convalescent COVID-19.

The CDR3 here is CSASVLAGGITDTQYF. The DNA of the CDR3 is TGCAGTGCTAGTGTGCTAGCGGGGGGCATCACAGATACGCAGTATTTT. The rearrangement links TRBV20-1 to TRBJ2-3, with 11 bases identical to TRBD2. V was pared by 3 bases and J by 2 bases, with 7 bases of the junction left unmatched. The CDR3 length is 16 residues. In germline, CDR1 is DFQATT, CDR2 SNEGSKA (reference sequence).